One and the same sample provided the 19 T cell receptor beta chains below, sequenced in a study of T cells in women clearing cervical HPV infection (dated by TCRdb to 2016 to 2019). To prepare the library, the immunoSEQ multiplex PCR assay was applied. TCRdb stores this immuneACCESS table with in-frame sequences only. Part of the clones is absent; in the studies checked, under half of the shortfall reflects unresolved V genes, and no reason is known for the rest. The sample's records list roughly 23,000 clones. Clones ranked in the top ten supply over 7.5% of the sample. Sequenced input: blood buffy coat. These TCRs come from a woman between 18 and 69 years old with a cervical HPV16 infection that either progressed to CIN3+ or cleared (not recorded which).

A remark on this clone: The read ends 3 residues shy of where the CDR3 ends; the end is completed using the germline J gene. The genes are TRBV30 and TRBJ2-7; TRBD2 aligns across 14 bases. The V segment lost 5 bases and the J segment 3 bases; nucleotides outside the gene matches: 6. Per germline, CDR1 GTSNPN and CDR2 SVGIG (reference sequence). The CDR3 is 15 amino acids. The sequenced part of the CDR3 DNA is TGTGCCTGGTCCGGGACTAGCGGGAGTCGCTACGAG. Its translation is CAWSGTSGSRYE. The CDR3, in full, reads CAWSGTSGSRYEQYF.

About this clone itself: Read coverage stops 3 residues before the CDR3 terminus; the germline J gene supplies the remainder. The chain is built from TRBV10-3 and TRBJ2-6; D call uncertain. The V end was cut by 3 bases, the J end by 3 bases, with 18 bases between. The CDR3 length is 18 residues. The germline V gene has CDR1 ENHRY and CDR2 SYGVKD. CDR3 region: CAISDFFSVGYGANVLTF. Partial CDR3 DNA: TGTGCCATCAGTGATTTTTTTTCGGTAGGGTATGGGGCCAACGTC.

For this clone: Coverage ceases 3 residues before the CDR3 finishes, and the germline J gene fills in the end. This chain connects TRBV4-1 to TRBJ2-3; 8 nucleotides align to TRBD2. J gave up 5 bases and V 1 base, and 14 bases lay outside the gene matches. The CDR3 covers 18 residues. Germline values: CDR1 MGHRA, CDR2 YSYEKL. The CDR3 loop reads CASSQALARAGAQDTQYF. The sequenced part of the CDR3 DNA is TGCGCCAGCAGCCAAGCCCTGGCCCGAGCGGGAGCACAAGATACG.

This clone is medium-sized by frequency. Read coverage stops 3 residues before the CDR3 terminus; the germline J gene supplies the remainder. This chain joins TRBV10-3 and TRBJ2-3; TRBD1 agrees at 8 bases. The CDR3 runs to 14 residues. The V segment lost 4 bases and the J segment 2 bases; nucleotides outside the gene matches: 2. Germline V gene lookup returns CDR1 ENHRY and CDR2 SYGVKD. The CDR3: CAISGTGTTDTQYF. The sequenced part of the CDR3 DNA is TGTGCCATCAGTGGGACAGGGACCACAGATACG.

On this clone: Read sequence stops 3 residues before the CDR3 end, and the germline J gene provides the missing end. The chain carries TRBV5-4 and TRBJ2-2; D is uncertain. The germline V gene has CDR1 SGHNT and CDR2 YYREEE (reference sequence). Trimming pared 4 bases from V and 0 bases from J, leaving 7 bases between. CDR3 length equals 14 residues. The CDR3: CASSQLTNTGELFF. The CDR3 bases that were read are TGTGCCAGCAGCCAACTGACGAACACCGGGGAG. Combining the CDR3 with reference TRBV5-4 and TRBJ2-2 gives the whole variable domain ETGVTQSPTHLIKTRGQQVTLRCSSQSGHNTVSWYQQALGQGPQFIFQYYREEENGRGNFPPRFSGLQFPNYSSELNVNALELDDSALYLCASSQLTNTGELFFGEGSRLTVL.

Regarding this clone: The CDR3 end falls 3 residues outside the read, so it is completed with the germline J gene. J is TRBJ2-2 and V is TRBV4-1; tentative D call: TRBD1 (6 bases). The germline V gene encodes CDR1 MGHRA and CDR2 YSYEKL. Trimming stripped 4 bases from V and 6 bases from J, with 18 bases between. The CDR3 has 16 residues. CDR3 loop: CASSRGTIAGAGELFF. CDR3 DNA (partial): TGCGCCAGCAGCCGGGGGACAATTGCTGGGGCCGGGGAG.

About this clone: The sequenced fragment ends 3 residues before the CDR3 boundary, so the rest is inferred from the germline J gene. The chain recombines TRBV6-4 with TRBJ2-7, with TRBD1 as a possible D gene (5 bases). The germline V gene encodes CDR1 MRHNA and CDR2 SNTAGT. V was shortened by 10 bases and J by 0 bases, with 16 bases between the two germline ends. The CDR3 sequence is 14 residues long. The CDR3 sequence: CATPAYRSSYEQYF. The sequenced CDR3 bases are TGTGCCACCCCGGCGTACAGGAGCTCCTACGAG.

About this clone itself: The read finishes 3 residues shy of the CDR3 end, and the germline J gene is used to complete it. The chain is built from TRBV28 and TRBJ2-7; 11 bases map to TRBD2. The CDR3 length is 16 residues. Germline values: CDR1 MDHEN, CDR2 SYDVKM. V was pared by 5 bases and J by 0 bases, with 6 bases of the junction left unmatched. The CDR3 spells CASSPGLADFSYEQYF. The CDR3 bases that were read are TGTGCCAGCAGTCCGGGACTAGCGGACTTCTCCTACGAG.

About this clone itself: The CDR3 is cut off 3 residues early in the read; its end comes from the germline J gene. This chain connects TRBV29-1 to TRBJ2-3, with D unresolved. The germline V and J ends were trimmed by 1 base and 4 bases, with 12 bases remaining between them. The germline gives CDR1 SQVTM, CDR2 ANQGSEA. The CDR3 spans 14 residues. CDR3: CSVEGPGLADTQYF. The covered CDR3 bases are TGCAGCGTTGAAGGTCCGGGTCTGGCAGATACG.

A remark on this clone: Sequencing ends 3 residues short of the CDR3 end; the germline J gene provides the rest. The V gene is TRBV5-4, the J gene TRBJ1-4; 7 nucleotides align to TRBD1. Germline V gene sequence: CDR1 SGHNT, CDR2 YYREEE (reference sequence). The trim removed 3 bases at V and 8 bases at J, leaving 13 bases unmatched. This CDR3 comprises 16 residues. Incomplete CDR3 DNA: TGTGCCAGCAGCTCGACAACGGGACAGATTAAGGAAAAA. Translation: CASSSTTGQIKEK. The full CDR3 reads CASSSTTGQIKEKLFF. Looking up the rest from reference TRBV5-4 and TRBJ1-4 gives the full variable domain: ETGVTQSPTHLIKTRGQQVTLRCSSQSGHNTVSWYQQALGQGPQFIFQYYREEENGRGNFPPRFSGLQFPNYSSELNVNALELDDSALYLCASSSTTGQIKEKLFFGSGTQLSVL.

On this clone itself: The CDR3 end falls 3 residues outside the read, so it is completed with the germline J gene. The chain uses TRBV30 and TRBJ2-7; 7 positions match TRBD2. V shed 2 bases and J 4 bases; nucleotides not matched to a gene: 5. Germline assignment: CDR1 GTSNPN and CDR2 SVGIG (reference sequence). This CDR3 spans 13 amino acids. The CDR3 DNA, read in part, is TGTGCCTGGAGTCCCAGCGGGAAGTACGAG. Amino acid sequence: CAWSPSGKYE. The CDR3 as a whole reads CAWSPSGKYEQYF.

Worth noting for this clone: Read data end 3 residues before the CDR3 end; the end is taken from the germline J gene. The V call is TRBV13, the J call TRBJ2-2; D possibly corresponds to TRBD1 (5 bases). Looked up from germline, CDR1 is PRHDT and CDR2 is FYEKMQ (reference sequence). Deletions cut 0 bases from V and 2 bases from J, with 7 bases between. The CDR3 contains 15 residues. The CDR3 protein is CASSLGDTNTGELFF. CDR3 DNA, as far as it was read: TGTGCCAGCAGCTTAGGGGACACTAACACCGGGGAG.

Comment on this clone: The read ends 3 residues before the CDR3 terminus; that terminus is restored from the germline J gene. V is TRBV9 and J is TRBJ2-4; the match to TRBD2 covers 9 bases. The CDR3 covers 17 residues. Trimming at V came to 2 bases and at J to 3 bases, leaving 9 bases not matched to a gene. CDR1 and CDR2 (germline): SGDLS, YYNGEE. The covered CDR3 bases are TGTGCCAGCAGCGTCGGTAGCGGGGGCCTTGGCAAAAACATT. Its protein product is CASSVGSGGLGKNI. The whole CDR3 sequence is CASSVGSGGLGKNIQYF.

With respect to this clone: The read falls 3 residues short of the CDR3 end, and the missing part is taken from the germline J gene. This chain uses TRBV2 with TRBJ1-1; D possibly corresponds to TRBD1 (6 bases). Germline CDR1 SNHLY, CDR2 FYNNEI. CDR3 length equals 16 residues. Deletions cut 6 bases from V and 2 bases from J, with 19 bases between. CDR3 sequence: CASRTYGRGGNTEAFF. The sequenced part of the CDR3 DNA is TGTGCCAGCAGGACGTACGGAAGGGGGGGTAACACTGAA.

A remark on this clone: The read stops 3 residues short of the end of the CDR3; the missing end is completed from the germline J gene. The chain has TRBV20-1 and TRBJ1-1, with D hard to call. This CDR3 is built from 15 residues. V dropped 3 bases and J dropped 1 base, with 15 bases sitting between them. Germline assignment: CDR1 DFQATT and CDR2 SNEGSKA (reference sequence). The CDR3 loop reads CSASFRERGNTEAFF. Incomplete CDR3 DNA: TGCAGTGCTAGTTTTAGGGAACGGGGGAACACTGAA.

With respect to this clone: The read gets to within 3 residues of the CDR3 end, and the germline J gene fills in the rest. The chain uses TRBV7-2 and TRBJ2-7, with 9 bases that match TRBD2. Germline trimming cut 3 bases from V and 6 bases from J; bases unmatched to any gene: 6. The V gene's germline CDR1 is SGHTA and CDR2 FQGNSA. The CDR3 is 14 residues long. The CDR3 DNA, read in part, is TGTGCCAGCAGCTTGGAAGCTAGCGGGATCGAG. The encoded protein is CASSLEASGIE. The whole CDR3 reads CASSLEASGIEQYF. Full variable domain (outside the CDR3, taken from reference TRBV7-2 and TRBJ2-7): GAGVSQSPSNKVTEKGKDVELRCDPISGHTALYWYRQSLGQGLEFLIYFQGNSAPDKSGLPSDRFSAERTGGSVSTLTIQRTQQEDSAVYLCASSLEASGIEQYFGPGTRLTVT.

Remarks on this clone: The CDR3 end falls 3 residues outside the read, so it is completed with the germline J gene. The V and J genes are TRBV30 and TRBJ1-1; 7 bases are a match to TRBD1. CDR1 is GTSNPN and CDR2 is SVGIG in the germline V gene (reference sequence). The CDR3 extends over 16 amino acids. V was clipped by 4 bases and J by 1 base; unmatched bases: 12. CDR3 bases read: TGTGCCTGGACCAGGCTCCGACAGGGAAGGAACACTGAA. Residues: CAWTRLRQGRNTE. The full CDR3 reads CAWTRLRQGRNTEAFF.

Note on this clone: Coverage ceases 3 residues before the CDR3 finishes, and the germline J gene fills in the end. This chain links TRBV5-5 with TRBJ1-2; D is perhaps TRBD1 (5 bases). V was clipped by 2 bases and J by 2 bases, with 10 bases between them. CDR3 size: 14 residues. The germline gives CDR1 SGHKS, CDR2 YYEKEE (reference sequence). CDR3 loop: CASSFRAGNYGYTF. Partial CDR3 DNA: TGTGCCAGCAGCTTCAGGGCGGGGAACTATGGC.

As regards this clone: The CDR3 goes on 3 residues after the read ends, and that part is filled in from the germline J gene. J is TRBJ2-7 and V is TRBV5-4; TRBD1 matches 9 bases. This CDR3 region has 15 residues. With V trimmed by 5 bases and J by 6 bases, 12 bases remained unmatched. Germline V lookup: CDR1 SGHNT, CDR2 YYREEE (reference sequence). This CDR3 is CASSNIDRGLGEQYF. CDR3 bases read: TGTGCCAGCAGTAACATCGACAGGGGGTTGGGCGAG.